This TCR beta chain was retrieved from a study of blood T cells in healthy people across ages. Of note for this clonotype: Its antigen remains unknown.

The CDR3 is 14 residues long. Per the germline V gene, CDR1 is SGHKS and CDR2 is YYEKEE (reference sequence). Trimming shortened V by 3 bases and J by 2 bases, and 9 bases separated the two germline ends. Total RNA extraction produced at least 5.5 micrograms (per sample) for the study. Study findings and constraints: A greater number of naive CD4+ cells and higher diversity distinguished long-lived donors from aged donors.

A second PCR, run for 7 to 11 cycles, used a sample-barcoded 5' primer plus a J-beta primer mix. One entry per CDR3 protein results from TCRdb running MiXCR on the 5' RACE reads. Of roughly 1,700,000 distinct CDR3 sequences in the sample, about 30% were seen once. Material: blood. The V gene is TRBV5-5, the J gene TRBJ1-5; D not resolved. The clonotype comes from a woman younger than 45 in good health. CDR3 DNA sequence: TGTGCCAGCAGCTCCCTATATGGCAATCAGCCCCAGCATTTT. It translates to CASSSLYGNQPQHF.